Presented here are 24 T cell receptor beta chains from one specimen sequenced in a study of blood T cell repertoires in COVID-19. Generated by immunoSEQ multiplex PCR, the TCRdb table keeps only in-frame clones and is missing some. Of 100,000 to 150,000 clones listed, around three quarters are singletons. The sample consisted of peripheral blood. Source of these receptors: a man aged 35 to 55 with active or convalescent COVID-19.

This chain links TRBV28 with TRBJ1-2, with D uncertain. The CDR3 sequence is 15 residues long. V lost 4 bases and J 0 bases, leaving 12 bases between the germline ends. The germline V gene encodes CDR1 MDHEN and CDR2 SYDVKM. CDR3 DNA: TGTGCCAGCAGTTACGGACGGAGGTCTAACTATGGCTACACCTTC. Amino acid sequence: CASSYGRRSNYGYTF.

This clone was detected only a few times. The chain has TRBV9 and TRBJ2-3; weak D call: TRBD2 (7 bases). The germline V gene encodes CDR1 SGDLS and CDR2 YYNGEE. Trimming took off 7 bases at V and 2 bases at J, with 11 bases between the two ends. The CDR3 contains 13 residues. The CDR3 is CASGAGATDTQYF. In DNA form, the CDR3 reads TGTGCCAGCGGGGCGGGGGCCACAGATACGCAGTATTTT.

The sample holds one count of this clone. This sequence joins TRBV5-6 and TRBJ2-1; 8 bases are shared with TRBD2. This CDR3 is built from 15 residues. Germline loops: CDR1 SGHDT, CDR2 YYEEEE. Unmatched junction bases numbered 9, after V lost 6 bases and J lost 4 bases. CDR3 bases: TGTGCCAGCACCGAGGCGGGAGGATATTACAATGAGCAGTTCTTC. This codes for CASTEAGGYYNEQFF.

The rearrangement links TRBV7-8 to TRBJ1-1; tentatively, D is TRBD1 (6 bases). The V end was cut by 2 bases, the J end by 8 bases, with 12 bases between. The CDR3 covers 13 residues. Looked up from germline, CDR1 is SGHVS and CDR2 is FQNEAQ. The CDR3 sequence: CASSLRAGAEAFF. CDR3 DNA: TGTGCCAGCAGCTTAAGGGCAGGGGCAGAAGCTTTCTTT.

The chain combines TRBV11-2 with TRBJ1-2, with 10 bases fitting TRBD1. The V gene end was trimmed by 3 bases and the J gene end by 6 bases; junction bases not matched to a gene: 7. Germline V gene data show CDR1 as SGHAT and CDR2 as FQNNGV. The CDR3 totals 15 residues. CDR3 sequence reads: CASSFPTGGSHGYTF. Here the CDR3 DNA reads TGTGCCAGCAGCTTCCCGACAGGGGGCTCTCATGGCTACACCTTC.

The CDR3 nucleotides read TGTGCCAGCAGCCGGGATCCTGGGGCCAACGTCCTGACTTTC. Its protein is CASSRDPGANVLTF. This chain uses TRBV6-4 with TRBJ2-6, with D maybe TRBD2 (5 bases). The CDR3 consists of 14 residues. The germline V gene encodes CDR1 MRHNA and CDR2 SNTAGT. Trimming cost V 6 bases and J 2 bases, with 8 bases left between them.

The V gene is TRBV2, the J gene TRBJ1-2; D gene unclear. This CDR3 contains 14 residues. Trimming took off 2 bases at V and 2 bases at J, with 9 bases between the two ends. The germline V gene has CDR1 SNHLY and CDR2 FYNNEI. CDR3 coding DNA: TGTGCCAGCAGTGAAATTGGCACCAACTATGGCTACACCTTC. Translation gives CASSEIGTNYGYTF.

A few counts support this clone. V usage is TRBV3-1 (or the pseudogene TRBV3-2) and J usage is TRBJ2-2, with unresolved D. CDR3 length equals 17 residues. Germline V gives CDR1 LGHDT, CDR2 YNNKEL (reference sequence). V was shortened by 1 base and J by 0 bases, with 12 bases between the two germline ends. The CDR3 nucleotides read TGTGCCAGCAGCCAAGGTGTTGTACTAACGAACACCGGGGAGCTGTTTTTT. The encoded protein is CASSQGVVLTNTGELFF.

The rearrangement links TRBV14 to TRBJ1-5; tentative D call: TRBD1 (5 bases). CDR3 length equals 14 residues. Germline V lookup: CDR1 SGHDN, CDR2 FVKESK. V shed 4 bases and J shed 6 bases, with 13 bases lying between them. The CDR3 sequence: CASSPQGSTQPQHF. The CDR3 DNA reads TGTGCCAGCAGCCCCCAGGGTTCCACTCAGCCCCAGCATTTT.

The V and J genes are TRBV28 and TRBJ2-5, with 7 bases that match TRBD2. V trimming: 1 base; J trimming: 5 bases; junction bases outside the gene matches: 7. This CDR3 is built from 15 residues. Germline V CDR1 and CDR2: MDHEN, SYDVKM. The CDR3 DNA is TGTGCCAGCAGTTTATTTGCGGGAGCGACGGAGACCCAGTACTTC. It is translated as CASSLFAGATETQYF.

This rearrangement joins TRBV5-1 to TRBJ2-1, with 10 bases identical to TRBD2. V shed 3 bases, J shed 8 bases, and the junction held 8 bases outside the gene matches. Germline CDR1 and CDR2: SGHRS and YFSETQ. CDR3 length: 15 amino acids. CDR3 bases: TGCGCCAGCAGCTCTAGCGGGAGAACGGGCGATGAGCAGTTCTTC. Amino acid sequence: CASSSSGRTGDEQFF.

This clone was observed a few times. This chain links TRBV5-1 with TRBJ2-5; TRBD2 matches 11 bases. This CDR3 spans 15 amino acids. The germline V gene has CDR1 SGHRS and CDR2 YFSETQ. V lost 2 bases, J lost 5 bases, and 5 bases stayed unmatched. The CDR3, as DNA: TGCGCCAGCAGCTTATCGGTAGCGGGAGGGGAGACCCAGTACTTC. Residues: CASSLSVAGGETQYF.

The rearrangement joins TRBV3-1 (or the pseudogene TRBV3-2) to TRBJ2-7, with D possibly being TRBD2 (5 bases). Germline values: CDR1 LGHDT, CDR2 YNNKEL (reference sequence). Trimming shortened V by 5 bases and J by 2 bases, and 16 bases separated the two germline ends. This CDR3 has 15 amino acids. CDR3 DNA sequence: TGTGCCAGCAGCGGCCTCACCCGAGGGACCTACGAGCAGTACTTC. Protein product: CASSGLTRGTYEQYF.

The chain has TRBV19 and TRBJ1-1; TRBD1 matches at 7 bases. Germline CDR1 reads LNHDA; CDR2 reads SQIVND (reference sequence). The CDR3 is 14 residues long. Unmatched junction bases numbered 9, after V lost 1 base and J lost 10 bases. The CDR3 region has the DNA TGTGCCAGTAGTATAGTAAGGGACAGAAGCGGAGCTTTCTTT. Its protein is CASSIVRDRSGAFF. The full variable domain, its missing parts supplied by reference TRBV19 and TRBJ1-1, is DGGITQSPKYLFRKEGQNVTLSCEQNLNHDAMYWYRQDPGQGLRLIYYSQIVNDFQKGDIAEGYSVSREKKESFPLTVTSAQKNPTAFYLCASSIVRDRSGAFFGQGTRLTVV.

This chain uses TRBV6-6 with TRBJ1-4; 7 positions match TRBD1. Germline CDR1 and CDR2: MNHNY and SVGAGI (reference sequence). The CDR3 is made up of 12 amino acids. Trimming cost V 5 bases and J 7 bases; bases outside gene matches: 1. DNA for the CDR3: TGTGCCAGCAGTGGGACAGCTGAAAAACTGTTTTTT. This translates into CASSGTAEKLFF.

This clone appeared a few times. A read error may produce the germline difference seen at one junction end. This chain joins TRBV4-2 and TRBJ2-7; 7 bases fit TRBD1. This CDR3 comprises 15 residues. Looked up from germline, CDR1 is LGHNA and CDR2 is YNFKEQ. This CDR3 reads CASSQGGGNSYEQYF. The CDR3 DNA follows: TGTGCCAGCAGTCAAGGGGGCGGCAACTCCTACGAGCAGTACTTC.

CDR3 sequence (DNA): TGCGCCAGCAGCAACACAGATACGCAGTATTTT. This encodes CASSNTDTQYF. J is TRBJ2-3 and V is TRBV10-1; no firm D call. V lost 6 bases, J lost 2 bases, and 3 bases lay in between. The V gene's germline CDR1 is WNHNN and CDR2 SYGVQD (reference sequence). The CDR3 is 11 amino acids.

The chain carries TRBV6-4 and TRBJ2-1; TRBD2 matches at 11 bases. Per germline, CDR1 MRHNA and CDR2 SNTAGT. Unmatched junction bases numbered 7, after V lost 3 bases and J lost 3 bases. The CDR3 has 17 amino acids. This CDR3 reads CASSEGPGLAVYNEQFF. DNA of the CDR3: TGTGCCAGCAGTGAGGGACCGGGACTAGCGGTCTACAATGAGCAGTTCTTC.

This chain uses TRBV27 with TRBJ2-7; D might be TRBD1 (6 bases). Germline-derived CDR1 and CDR2 are MNHEY and SMNVEV (reference sequence). V dropped 2 bases and J dropped 1 base, with 18 bases sitting between them. This CDR3 has 17 residues. The CDR3 region is CASSLGPRQEFSYEQYF. CDR3 DNA: TGTGCCAGCAGTTTAGGTCCTAGACAGGAATTTTCCTACGAGCAGTACTTC.

This chain joins TRBV15 and TRBJ2-5; D uncertain. Germline V gene sequence: CDR1 LNHNV, CDR2 YYDKDF (reference sequence). Trimming left V 1 base short and J 2 bases short, with 8 bases between. The CDR3 consists of 14 residues. CDR3 sequence (DNA): TGTGCCACCAGCAGAGTGGGCTCTCAAGAGACCCAGTACTTC. It specifies CATSRVGSQETQYF. Full variable domain (rest looked up from reference TRBV15 and TRBJ2-5): DAMVIQNPRYQVTQFGKPVTLSCSQTLNHNVMYWYQQKSSQAPKLLFHYYDKDFNNEADTPDNFQSRRPNTSFCFLDIRSPGLGDTAMYLCATSRVGSQETQYFGPGTRLLVL.

The chain couples TRBV29-1 to TRBJ2-7; 14 bases match TRBD2. V shed 3 bases and J 7 bases; nucleotides not matched to a gene: 5. Germline CDR1 is SQVTM and CDR2 is ANQGSEA. There are 14 residues in the CDR3. The CDR3 loop reads CSVEGLAGVREQYF. The CDR3 DNA reads as TGCAGCGTTGAGGGACTAGCGGGGGTTAGGGAGCAGTACTTC.

J is TRBJ1-2 and V is TRBV7-8; TRBD1 might be the D (5 bases). The length of the CDR3 is 14 residues. CDR1 and CDR2 (germline): SGHVS, FQNEAQ. The germline V and J ends were trimmed by 5 bases and 6 bases, with 16 bases remaining between them. The CDR3 nucleotides read TGTGCCAGCAGCCGAGAAATAGGGGTCCATGGCTACACCTTC. Protein: CASSREIGVHGYTF.

This clone came up once. This chain joins TRBV12-5 and TRBJ2-1; D remains unclear. The V end lost 3 bases, the J end lost 9 bases, and 9 bases lay between the germline ends. The CDR3 extends over 12 amino acids. Looked up from germline, CDR1 is LGHNT and CDR2 is FRNRAP. CDR3 nucleotides: TGTGCTAGTGGTTTCCAAGATAGTGAGCAGTTCTTC. Its translation is CASGFQDSEQFF.

The rearrangement links TRBV28 to TRBJ1-2, with 8 positions matching TRBD1. The trim removed 6 bases at V and 1 base at J, leaving 7 bases unmatched. Germline V lookup: CDR1 MDHEN, CDR2 SYDVKM. The CDR3 runs to 15 residues. This chain's CDR3 is CASRTGQGFNYGYTF. The CDR3, as DNA: TGTGCCAGCAGGACCGGACAGGGATTTAACTATGGCTACACCTTC.